The sequence of this T cell receptor beta chain was determined in a study of blood T cell repertoires in COVID-19 (dated by TCRdb to 2020 to 2021). General notes on the study: Samples from collaborators originated in the United States, Italy and Spain and spanned both the acute and convalescent phases of COVID-19. The material from the prospective study consisted of cDNA or gDNA derived from T cells, B-cell-depleted T cells, or PBMCs. Deeply sampled blood TCRbeta repertoires from subjects exposed to, actively infected with, or recovered from COVID-19 were included in the dataset. The repertoires were released in a freely available public database meant as a resource for research on the immune response to SARS-CoV-2. Samples were obtained from the ongoing ImmuneRACE study (first 160 participants) and from over 1,000 subjects provided by 6 global collaborators. The sample metadata nearly always contained a de-identified subject ID, COVID-19 status, age in years and sex. HLA class I and class II types, where available, came from metadata supplied by the sample provider rather than from assay-based typing. Overall study outcomes, separate from this receptor: The amount of clinical and demographic metadata varied by source and participant and was provided uncurated.

Participants in the prospective study were enrolled through a virtual design, were aged about 18 to 90 years, and lived in about 25 United States geographic areas. In the prospective study, cohorts were assigned on the basis of participant-reported clinical history obtained from a screening survey and a study questionnaire. ImmuneRACE Cohort 3 recovered participants were defined by two consecutive negative NP/OP PCR tests, healthcare professional clearance, or symptom resolution. In the prospective study, mobile phlebotomists collected whole blood, serum and a nasopharyngeal or oropharyngeal swab from each participant. Prospective study participants could optionally give additional blood draws and questionnaires over an approximately 2-month period. Before DNA extraction, prospective study blood samples were shipped either frozen or at room temperature. With regard to this clone: Its recognized antigen is unknown. No base qualities exist here, and no much larger clone lies one base off it.

Inclusive of the bounding cysteine and phenylalanine, the CDR3 is 11 residues long. CDR3 DNA only is kept here, 33 bases in frame from base 1. Per the germline V gene, SQVTM is the CDR1 and ANQGSEA is the CDR2. V has 4 bases trimmed and J has 8 bases trimmed; junction bases matching no gene number 5. TCRbeta CDR3 regions were amplified from genomic DNA by means of the immunoSEQ Assay, a bias-controlled multiplex PCR. Turning to the authors' computational methods: Within the assay, amplification of reference gene primers was used to estimate how many nucleated cells each sample contained. To quantify the absolute abundance of each unique TCRbeta CDR3 rearrangement, sequence reads were collapsed and filtered. For each sample, productive Simpson clonality was calculated as the square root of Simpson's diversity index across productive rearrangements. As stored in TCRdb, this immuneACCESS dataset retains in-frame rearrangements with V and J assigned. A fraction of the clones does not appear; measured against another copy, unresolved V genes explain less than half of the discrepancy, and the remainder lacks a known reason. D and trimming were read from the DNA, whereas the V and J calls and clone size are those reported in that table. The sample table lists some 330,000 clones, less than 90% of them with a count of one. The ten largest clones add up to about 5% of the sample.

The chain employs TRBV29-1 and TRBJ2-7, with 7 junctional bases fitting TRBD1. Sample: PBMCs or T cells enriched from blood (not recorded which). This clonotype originated in a woman aged 50 to 60 who had recovered from COVID-19. The CDR3: CSVAPQGKQYF. In nucleotide form, the sequence is TGCAGCGTTGCCCCACAGGGGAAGCAGTACTTC.